The clone carrying this TCR beta chain was seen a single time. J lost 4 bases, V lost 4 bases, and 5 bases had no gene match. Germline CDR1 SGHKS, CDR2 YYEKEE (reference sequence). The CDR3 is 14 residues long. This sample is drawn from a study of T cell changes during pregnancy in multiple sclerosis. Sequenced by immunoSEQ multiplex PCR; TCRdb stores in-frame clones only, minus some. Of more than 30,000 clones listed, about 92% are singletons. This rearrangement joins TRBV5-5 to TRBJ1-1; TRBD1 matches at 9 bases. The sequence derives from a female donor with multiple sclerosis, enrolled in a pregnancy study. The sequenced sample was CD8+ T cells from peripheral blood mononuclear cells, obtained in the third trimester of pregnancy. As DNA, the CDR3 is TGTGCCAGCAGCCCGACAGGGGGAGTCACTGAAGCTTTCTTT. Its translation: CASSPTGGVTEAFF.